Listed here is a single T cell receptor (beta chain). This entry is derived from a study of shared clonotypes between healthy human individuals. Ten immunoSEQ deep assay plates held the unsorted PBMC DNA. Profiled with immunoSEQ multiplex PCR; TCRdb holds only in-frame clones, not every one. Among 490,000 or so clones listed, less than 80% were seen once. The length of the CDR3 is 14 residues. Looked up from germline, CDR1 is SEHNR and CDR2 is FQNEAQ (reference sequence). V was shortened by 5 bases and J by 7 bases, with 17 bases between the two germline ends. Sequencing was carried out using PBMCs. This clonotype originated in a woman aged 40 to 55 in good health. Some clones in this sample may be carry-over from other donors' samples. The genes are TRBV7-9 and TRBJ1-2; tentative D call: TRBD1 (5 bases). CDR3: CASSRGAAFGGYTF. The CDR3 DNA reads as TGTGCCAGCAGCCGAGGGGCAGCCTTTGGTGGCTACACCTTC.